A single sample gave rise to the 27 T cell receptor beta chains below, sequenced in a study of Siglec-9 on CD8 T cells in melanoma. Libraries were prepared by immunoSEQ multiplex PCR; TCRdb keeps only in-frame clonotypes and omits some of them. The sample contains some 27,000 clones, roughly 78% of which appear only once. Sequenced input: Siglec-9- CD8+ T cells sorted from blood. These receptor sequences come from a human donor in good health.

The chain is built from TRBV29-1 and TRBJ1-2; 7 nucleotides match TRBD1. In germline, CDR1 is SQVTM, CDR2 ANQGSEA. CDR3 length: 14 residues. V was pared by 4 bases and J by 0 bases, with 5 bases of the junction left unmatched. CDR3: CSVVGTDTNYGYTF. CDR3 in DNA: TGCAGCGTTGTAGGGACAGACACTAACTATGGCTACACCTTC.

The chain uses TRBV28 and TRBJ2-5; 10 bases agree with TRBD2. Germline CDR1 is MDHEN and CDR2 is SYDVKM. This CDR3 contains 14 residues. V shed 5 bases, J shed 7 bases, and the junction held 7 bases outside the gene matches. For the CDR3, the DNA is TGTGCCAGCAGTGAGCGGGGGGGGCCAGGGACCCAGTACTTC. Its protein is CASSERGGPGTQYF.

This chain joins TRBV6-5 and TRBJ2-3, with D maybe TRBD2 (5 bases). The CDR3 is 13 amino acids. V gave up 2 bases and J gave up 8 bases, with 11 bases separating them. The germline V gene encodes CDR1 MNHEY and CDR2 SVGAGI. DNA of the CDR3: TGTGCCAGCAGTTACGTCTTGGCGGGTACGCAGTATTTT. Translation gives CASSYVLAGTQYF.

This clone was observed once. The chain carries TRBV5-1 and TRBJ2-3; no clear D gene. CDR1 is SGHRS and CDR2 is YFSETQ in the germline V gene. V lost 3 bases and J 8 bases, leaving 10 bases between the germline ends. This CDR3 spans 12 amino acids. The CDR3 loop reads CASSSDLGTQYF. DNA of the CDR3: TGCGCCAGCAGCTCAGATCTCGGTACGCAGTATTTT.

Written as DNA, the CDR3 is TGTGCCAGCAGCTCCAAGGGGGGACAGAACACCGGGGAGCTGTTTTTT. Protein product: CASSSKGGQNTGELFF. The chain employs TRBV7-6 and TRBJ2-2; perhaps D is TRBD1 or TRBD2 (6 bases each). This CDR3 is built from 16 residues. V was shortened by 4 bases and J by 1 base, with 13 bases between the two germline ends. The germline CDR1 and CDR2 sequences are SGHVS and FNYEAQ.

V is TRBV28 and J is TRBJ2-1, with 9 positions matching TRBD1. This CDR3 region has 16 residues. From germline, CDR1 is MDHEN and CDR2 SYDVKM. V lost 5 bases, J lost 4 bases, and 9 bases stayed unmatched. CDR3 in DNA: TGTGCCAGCAGTGCATTGACAGGGGGGCTTTACAATGAGCAGTTCTTC. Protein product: CASSALTGGLYNEQFF.

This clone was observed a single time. CDR3 nucleotides: TGTGCCAGTAGTAGACTAGCGGGAGATGAGCAGTTCTTC. It codes for CASSRLAGDEQFF. The chain carries TRBV19 and TRBJ2-1; TRBD2 agrees at 12 bases. This CDR3 has 13 amino acids. V trimming: 4 bases; J trimming: 8 bases; junction bases outside the gene matches: 0. Germline V gene lookup returns CDR1 LNHDA and CDR2 SQIVND (reference sequence).

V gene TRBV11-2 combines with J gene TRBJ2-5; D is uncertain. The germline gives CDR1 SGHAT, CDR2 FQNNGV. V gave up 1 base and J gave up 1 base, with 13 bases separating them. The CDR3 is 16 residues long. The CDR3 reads CASSLVYFPGQETQYF. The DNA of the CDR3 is TGTGCCAGCAGCTTAGTGTATTTCCCAGGCCAAGAGACCCAGTACTTC.

DNA of the CDR3: TGTGCCAGCAGCCCCGGACAGTCCTTCTCTAACGAGCAGTACTTC. Amino acids: CASSPGQSFSNEQYF. This chain links TRBV11-1 with TRBJ2-7; D might be TRBD1 (6 bases). The CDR3 runs to 15 residues. Germline V CDR1 and CDR2: SGHAT, FQDESV (reference sequence). Trimming left V 5 bases short and J 5 bases short, with 19 bases between.

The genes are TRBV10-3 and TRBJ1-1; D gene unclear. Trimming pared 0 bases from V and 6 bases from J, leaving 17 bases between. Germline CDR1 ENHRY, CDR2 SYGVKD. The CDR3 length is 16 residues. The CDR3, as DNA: TGTGCCATCAGTGAGTCATACAGCGGTCCGTCTGCTGAAGCTTTCTTT. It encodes CAISESYSGPSAEAFF.

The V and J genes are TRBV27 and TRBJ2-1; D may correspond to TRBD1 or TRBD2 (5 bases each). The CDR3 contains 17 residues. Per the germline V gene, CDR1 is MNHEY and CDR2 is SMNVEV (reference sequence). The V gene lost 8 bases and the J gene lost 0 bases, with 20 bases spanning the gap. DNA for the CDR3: TGTGCCAGCCGACTTGTCGGGGCCCAAAGCTCCTACAATGAGCAGTTCTTC. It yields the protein CASRLVGAQSSYNEQFF.

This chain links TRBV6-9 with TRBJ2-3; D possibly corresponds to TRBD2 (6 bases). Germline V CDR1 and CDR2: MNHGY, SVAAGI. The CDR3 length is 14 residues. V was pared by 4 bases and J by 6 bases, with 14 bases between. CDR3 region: CASSSLASIDTQYF. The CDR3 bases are TGTGCCAGCAGTTCCCTAGCGAGTATCGATACGCAGTATTTT.

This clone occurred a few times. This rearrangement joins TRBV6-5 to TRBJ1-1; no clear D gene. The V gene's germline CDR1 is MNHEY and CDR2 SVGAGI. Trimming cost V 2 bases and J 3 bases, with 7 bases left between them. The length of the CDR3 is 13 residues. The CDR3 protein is CASSYAGYTEAFF. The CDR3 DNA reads TGTGCCAGCAGTTACGCAGGATACACTGAAGCTTTCTTT.

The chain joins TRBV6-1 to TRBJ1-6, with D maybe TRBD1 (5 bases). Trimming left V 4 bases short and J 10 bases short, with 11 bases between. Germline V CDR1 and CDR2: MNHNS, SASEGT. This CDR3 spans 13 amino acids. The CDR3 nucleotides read TGTGCCAGCAGTGCCATGGGGGTATCACCCCTCCACTTT. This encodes CASSAMGVSPLHF.

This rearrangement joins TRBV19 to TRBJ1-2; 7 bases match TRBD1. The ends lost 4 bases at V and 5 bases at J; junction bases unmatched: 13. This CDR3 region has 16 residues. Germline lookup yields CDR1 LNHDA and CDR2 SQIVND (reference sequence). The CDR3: CASSNPDTGVGYGYTF. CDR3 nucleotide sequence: TGTGCCAGTAGTAACCCGGACACAGGGGTCGGATATGGCTACACCTTC.

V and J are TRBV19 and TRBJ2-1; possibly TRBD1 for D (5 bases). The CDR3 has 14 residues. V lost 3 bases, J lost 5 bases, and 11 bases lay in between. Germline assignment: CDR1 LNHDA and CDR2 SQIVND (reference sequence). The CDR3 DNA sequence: TGTGCCAGTAGTATGGGATCGACAGACAATGAGCAGTTCTTC. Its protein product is CASSMGSTDNEQFF.

The CDR3 region is CASSLTQTSTVFF. The CDR3 DNA sequence: TGTGCCAGCAGCCTAACACAGACAAGTACGGTGTTTTTT. This chain links TRBV5-6 with TRBJ1-4; D is undetermined. In germline, CDR1 is SGHDT, CDR2 YYEEEE. V was pared by 4 bases and J by 15 bases, with 19 bases between. The CDR3 runs 13 residues.

The CDR3 loop is CASSAGPGLGTGELFF. The CDR3 nucleotides are TGTGCCAGCAGCGCCGGCCCAGGGTTGGGCACCGGGGAGCTGTTTTTT. The chain employs TRBV5-4 and TRBJ2-2, with TRBD1 as a possible D gene (5 bases). CDR1 and CDR2 (germline): SGHNT, YYREEE (reference sequence). V was clipped by 4 bases and J by 4 bases, with 17 bases between them. This CDR3 has 16 amino acids.

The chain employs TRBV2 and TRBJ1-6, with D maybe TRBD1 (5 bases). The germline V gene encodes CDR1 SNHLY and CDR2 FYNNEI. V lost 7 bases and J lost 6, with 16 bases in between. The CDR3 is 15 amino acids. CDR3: CASKDNQGFNSPLHF. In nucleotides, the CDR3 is TGTGCCAGCAAAGATAATCAGGGTTTTAATTCACCCCTCCACTTT.

The CDR3 nucleotides are TGCGCCAGCGACAGGGGGTCGTTGAATGAGCAGTTCTTC. Its translation: CASDRGSLNEQFF. The rearrangement links TRBV10-2 to TRBJ2-1; 9 bases match TRBD1. V was pared by 8 bases and J by 7 bases, with 6 bases of the junction left unmatched. From germline, CDR1 is WSHSY and CDR2 SAAADI. The CDR3 is made up of 13 amino acids.

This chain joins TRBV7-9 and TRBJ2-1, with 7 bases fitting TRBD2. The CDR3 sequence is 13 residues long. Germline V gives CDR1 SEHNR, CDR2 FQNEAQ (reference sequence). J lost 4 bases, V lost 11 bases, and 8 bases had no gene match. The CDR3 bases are TGTGCCGGCCGGGAGGACCGTTACAATGAGCAGTTCTTC. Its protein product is CAGREDRYNEQFF.

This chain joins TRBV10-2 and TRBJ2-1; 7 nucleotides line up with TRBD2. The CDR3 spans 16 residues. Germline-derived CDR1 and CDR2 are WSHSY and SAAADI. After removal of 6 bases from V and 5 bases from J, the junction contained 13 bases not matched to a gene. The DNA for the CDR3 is TGCGCCAGCAGCCCCCGAAGCGGGGAGATCAACAATGAGCAGTTCTTC. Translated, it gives CASSPRSGEINNEQFF.

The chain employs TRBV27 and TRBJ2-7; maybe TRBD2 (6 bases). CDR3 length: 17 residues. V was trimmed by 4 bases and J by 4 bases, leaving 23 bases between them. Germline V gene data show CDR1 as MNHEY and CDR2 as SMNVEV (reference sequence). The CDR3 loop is CASSSRLGAGGLYEQYV. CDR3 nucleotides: TGTGCCAGCAGTTCGCGCCTGGGAGCGGGCGGCCTTTACGAGCAGTACGTC.

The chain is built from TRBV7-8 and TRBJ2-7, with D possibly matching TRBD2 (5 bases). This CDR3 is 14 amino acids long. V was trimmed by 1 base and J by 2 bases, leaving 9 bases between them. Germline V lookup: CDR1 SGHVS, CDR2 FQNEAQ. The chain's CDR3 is CASSLVTRAYEQYF. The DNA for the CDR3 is TGTGCCAGCAGCTTAGTTACGAGGGCCTACGAGCAGTACTTC.

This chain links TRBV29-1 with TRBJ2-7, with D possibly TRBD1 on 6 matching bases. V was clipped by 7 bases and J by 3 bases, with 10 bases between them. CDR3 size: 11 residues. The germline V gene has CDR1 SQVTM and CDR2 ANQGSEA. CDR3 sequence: CSAAGDYEQYF. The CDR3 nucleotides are TGCAGCGCGGCAGGGGACTACGAGCAGTACTTC.

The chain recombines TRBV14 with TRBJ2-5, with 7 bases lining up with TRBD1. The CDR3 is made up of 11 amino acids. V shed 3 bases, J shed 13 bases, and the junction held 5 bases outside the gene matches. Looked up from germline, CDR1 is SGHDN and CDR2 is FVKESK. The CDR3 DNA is TGTGCCAGCAGCCACGGAGGACAGGCGTACTTC. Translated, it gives CASSHGGQAYF.

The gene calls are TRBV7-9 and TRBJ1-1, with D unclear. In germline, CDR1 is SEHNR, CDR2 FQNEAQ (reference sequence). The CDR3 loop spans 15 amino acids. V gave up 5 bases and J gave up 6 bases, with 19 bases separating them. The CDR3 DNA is TGTGCCAGCAGCGATAGGCGGGCTGTAAACCCTGAAGCTTTCTTT. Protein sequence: CASSDRRAVNPEAFF.